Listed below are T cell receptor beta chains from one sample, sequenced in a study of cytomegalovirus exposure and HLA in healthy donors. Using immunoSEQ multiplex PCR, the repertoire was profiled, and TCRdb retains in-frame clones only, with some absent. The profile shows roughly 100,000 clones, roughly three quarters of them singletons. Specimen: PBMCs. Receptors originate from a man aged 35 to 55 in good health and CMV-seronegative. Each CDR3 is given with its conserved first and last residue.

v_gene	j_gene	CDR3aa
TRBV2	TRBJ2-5	CASSGPGDRYQETQYF
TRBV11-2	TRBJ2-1	CASSLGGGGDEQFF
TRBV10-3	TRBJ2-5	CAIGTGEETQYF
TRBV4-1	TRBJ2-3	CASSQALAGVPDTQYF
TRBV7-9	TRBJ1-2	CSSSLRQEDGYTF
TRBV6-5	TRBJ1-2	CASSLKPGAVYGYTF
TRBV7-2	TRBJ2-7	CASSLRQAREQYF
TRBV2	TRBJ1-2	CASSPDRPTGGYTF
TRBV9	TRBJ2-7	CASSVGDRGRYEQYF
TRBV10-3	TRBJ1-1	CAISESGGTTEAFF
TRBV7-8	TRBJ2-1	CASSKPGTGGHNEQFF
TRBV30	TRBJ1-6	CAWDLRRGKDSPLHF
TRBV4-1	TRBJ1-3	CASSQLSLTGASGNTIYF
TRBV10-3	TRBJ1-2	CAISDRGLLLGYTF
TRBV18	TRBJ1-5	CASSPTANSNQPQHF
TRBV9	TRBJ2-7	CASPPPGGGGYEQYF
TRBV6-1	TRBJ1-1	CASRPRGRGTEAFF
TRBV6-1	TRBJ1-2	CASSERGNGYTF
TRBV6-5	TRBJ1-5	CASSLTGGWQPQHF
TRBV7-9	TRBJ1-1	CSSSLNSLNTEAFF
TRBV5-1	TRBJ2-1	CASSRGGGADEQFF
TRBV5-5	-	CASGISGGYSYEQYF
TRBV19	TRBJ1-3	CASSIDTVLRSGNTIYF
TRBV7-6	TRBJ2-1	CASSSPGGHEQFF
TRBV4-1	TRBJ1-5	CASSQQEDQPQHF
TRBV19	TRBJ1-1	CASSPVSSGNTEAFF
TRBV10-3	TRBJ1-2	CAISPGTALNYGYTF
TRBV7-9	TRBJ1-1	CASSFMNTEAFF
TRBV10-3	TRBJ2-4	CAIGRAGENIQYF